These 32 T cell receptor beta chains share one sample of origin, sequenced in a study of blood T cell repertoires in COVID-19. Method: immunoSEQ multiplex PCR; TCRdb's copy keeps in-frame clones and lacks some. The sample lists some 200,000 clones, more than 75% occurring once. Sequencing was carried out using peripheral blood. Source of these receptors: a man in his forties with active or convalescent COVID-19.

This clone was observed a single time. The chain has TRBV2 and TRBJ1-6, with 10 bases lining up with TRBD1. The CDR3 has 12 amino acids. CDR1 SNHLY and CDR2 FYNNEI come from the germline V gene. With V trimmed by 8 bases and J by 10 bases, 2 bases remained unmatched. CDR3 amino acids: CASWTGGSPLHF. The CDR3 coding sequence is TGTGCCAGCTGGACAGGGGGATCACCCCTCCACTTT.

This CDR3 reads CAISDQGTGEDTQYF. CDR3 coding DNA: TGTGCCATCAGTGATCAGGGGACAGGGGAAGATACGCAGTATTTT. The chain has TRBV10-3 and TRBJ2-3, with 10 bases fitting TRBD1. The CDR3 covers 15 residues. The germline CDR1 and CDR2 sequences are ENHRY and SYGVKD. Germline trimming cut 3 bases from V and 5 bases from J; bases unmatched to any gene: 5.

The chain uses TRBV15 and TRBJ1-1; TRBD1 agrees at 11 bases. Germline V lookup: CDR1 LNHNV, CDR2 YYDKDF (reference sequence). The trim removed 2 bases at V and 3 bases at J, leaving 8 bases unmatched. The CDR3 sequence is 17 residues long. The DNA of the CDR3 is TGTGCCACCAGCAGAAGGGGACAGGGGGGTATGGACACTGAAGCTTTCTTT. Amino acids: CATSRRGQGGMDTEAFF.

This chain uses TRBV27 with TRBJ1-5; TRBD1 is a possible D gene (6 bases). Germline CDR1 MNHEY, CDR2 SMNVEV (reference sequence). V lost 0 bases and J 6 bases, leaving 15 bases between the germline ends. There are 16 residues in the CDR3. The CDR3 is CASSLSRDRSGQPQHF. The DNA of the CDR3 is TGTGCCAGCAGTTTATCGCGCGACAGGTCCGGTCAGCCCCAGCATTTT.

The chain carries TRBV4-2 and TRBJ1-6; 7 nucleotides agree with TRBD1. Germline lookup yields CDR1 LGHNA and CDR2 YNFKEQ. V shed 0 bases, J shed 7 bases, and the junction held 6 bases outside the gene matches. The length of the CDR3 is 16 residues. CDR3: CASSQEMGQRNSPLHF. Written as DNA, the CDR3 is TGTGCCAGCAGCCAAGAGATGGGACAGCGAAATTCACCCCTCCACTTT.

The chain combines TRBV6-1 with TRBJ2-3; TRBD1 aligns across 7 bases. Trimming cost V 0 bases and J 8 bases; bases outside gene matches: 5. Per germline, CDR1 MNHNS and CDR2 SASEGT. The length of the CDR3 is 14 residues. The CDR3 DNA follows: TGTGCCAGCAGTGAAGCTCCGCAGGGGGTTACGCAGTATTTT. This codes for CASSEAPQGVTQYF.

This rearrangement joins TRBV7-9 to TRBJ1-3; unclear D gene. Germline V gives CDR1 SEHNR, CDR2 FQNEAQ (reference sequence). Trimming shortened V by 6 bases and J by 0 bases, and 15 bases separated the two germline ends. The CDR3 is 16 amino acids. CDR3 protein: CASRQEGSFSGNTIYF. The CDR3 DNA follows: TGTGCCAGCAGGCAAGAGGGCAGCTTCTCTGGAAACACCATATATTTT.

The chain recombines TRBV6-5 with TRBJ2-5, with a tentative D call TRBD2 (6 bases). Germline-derived CDR1 and CDR2 are MNHEY and SVGAGI. The V end lost 2 bases, the J end lost 7 bases, and 14 bases lay between the germline ends. The CDR3 loop spans 14 amino acids. The CDR3 DNA follows: TGTGCCAGCAGTTACGTGAGGGAGGACGGGACCCAGTACTTC. This gives the protein CASSYVREDGTQYF.

This chain connects TRBV12-3 or TRBV12-4 to TRBJ1-3, with D possibly matching TRBD1 (6 bases). V lost 8 bases, J lost 5 bases, and 10 bases lay in between. This CDR3 is 12 amino acids long. CDR3 amino acids: CASWTVRNTIYF. The DNA for the CDR3 is TGTGCCAGCTGGACAGTTCGAAACACCATATATTTT.

This chain joins TRBV18 and TRBJ1-1; D call uncertain. Germline V CDR1 and CDR2: KGHSH, LQKENI. Trimming took off 3 bases at V and 0 bases at J, with 14 bases between the two ends. The CDR3 consists of 16 residues. The CDR3 bases are TGTGCCAGCTCACCCGCGACTTCACACATGAACACTGAAGCTTTCTTT. As protein: CASSPATSHMNTEAFF.

This clone was observed a single time. V usage is TRBV18 and J usage is TRBJ2-3, with 8 bases aligning to TRBD2. Germline CDR1 KGHSH, CDR2 LQKENI. This CDR3 has 15 amino acids. V lost 2 bases to trimming and J lost 3 bases; unmatched junction nucleotides: 4. CDR3 sequence reads: CASSPWSGGTDTQYF. DNA of the CDR3: TGTGCCAGCTCACCATGGAGCGGGGGAACAGATACGCAGTATTTT.

The V call is TRBV5-6, the J call TRBJ2-3, with D possibly being TRBD1 (6 bases). V gave up 1 base and J gave up 0 bases, with 12 bases separating them. CDR3 length equals 16 residues. Germline CDR1 SGHDT, CDR2 YYEEEE. The CDR3, as DNA: TGTGCCAGCAGCTTGCCCCCCAGGGGTAGCACAGATACGCAGTATTTT. Encoded protein: CASSLPPRGSTDTQYF.

The chain couples TRBV5-6 to TRBJ2-7; 8 bases agree with TRBD1. V gave up 4 bases and J gave up 7 bases; unmatched junction bases: 10. The CDR3 runs 14 residues. Germline CDR1 reads SGHDT; CDR2 reads YYEEEE. The CDR3 DNA is TGTGCCAGCAGCCCGGGACAGGCGTTTTTTGAGCAGTACTTC. As protein: CASSPGQAFFEQYF.

The J gene is TRBJ1-6, the V gene TRBV27; tentative D call: TRBD1 (5 bases). Trimming cost V 6 bases and J 8 bases, with 17 bases left between them. CDR3 length: 15 residues. In germline, CDR1 is MNHEY, CDR2 SMNVEV (reference sequence). The CDR3 nucleotides read TGTGCCAGCAGGCCCTTCCTGACCAGGGATTCACCCCTCCACTTT. Residues: CASRPFLTRDSPLHF.

As concerns this clone: The same CDR3 can be traced to other DNA sequences in this sample. The rearrangement links TRBV2 to TRBJ2-7; 7 bases match TRBD1. Trimming removed 6 bases from V and 2 bases from J; junction bases left unmatched: 7. Germline lookup yields CDR1 SNHLY and CDR2 FYNNEI. The CDR3 spans 14 residues. CDR3 protein: CASSAGTATYEQYF. The CDR3 coding sequence is TGTGCCAGCAGCGCCGGGACAGCGACCTACGAGCAGTACTTC.

The genes are TRBV6-2 or TRBV6-3 and TRBJ2-3; weak D call: TRBD1 (5 bases). This CDR3 region has 16 residues. V lost 4 bases, J lost 1 base, and 15 bases lay in between. From germline, CDR1 is MNHEY and CDR2 SVGEGT. CDR3 bases: TGTGCCAGCAGTTCGAGACAGTTATTGGGCACAGATACGCAGTATTTT. Translating gives CASSSRQLLGTDTQYF.

The chain uses TRBV10-3 and TRBJ2-2; TRBD1 agrees at 10 bases. Germline V gene data show CDR1 as ENHRY and CDR2 as SYGVKD. The CDR3 totals 15 residues. V dropped 6 bases and J dropped 2; count of bases not matched to a gene: 3. In DNA form, the CDR3 reads TGTGCCATCAGCGGGGACAGGGGAAACACCGGGGAGCTGTTTTTT. Translated: CAISGDRGNTGELFF.

V is TRBV20-1 and J is TRBJ2-6, with a weak D call TRBD1 (6 bases). Germline-derived CDR1 and CDR2 are DFQATT and SNEGSKA (reference sequence). CDR3 length: 12 residues. V lost 3 bases and J lost 12, with 12 bases in between. This chain's CDR3 is CSASSGDVVLTF. In DNA form, the CDR3 reads TGCAGTGCTAGTTCAGGGGATGTCGTCCTGACTTTC.

The chain carries TRBV29-1 and TRBJ1-1, with D perhaps matching TRBD1 (5 bases). Germline lookup yields CDR1 SQVTM and CDR2 ANQGSEA. V was trimmed by 5 bases and J by 8 bases, leaving 21 bases between them. This CDR3 is 14 amino acids long. In DNA form, the CDR3 reads TGCAGCGTTTCAGGGTGGCCCCTCACCACCGAAGCTTTCTTT. Residues: CSVSGWPLTTEAFF.

The chain uses TRBV15 and TRBJ2-3; a possible D gene is TRBD2 (5 bases). The ends were cut back, 0 bases at V and 0 bases at J, with 7 bases in the middle. The germline CDR1 and CDR2 sequences are LNHNV and YYDKDF (reference sequence). The CDR3 is 15 amino acids. Written as DNA, the CDR3 is TGTGCCACCAGCAGAGATCCGGGAAGCACAGATACGCAGTATTTT. Translated, it gives CATSRDPGSTDTQYF.

The chain carries TRBV5-4 and TRBJ1-6; possibly TRBD1 for D (6 bases). Trimming left V 5 bases short and J 0 bases short, with 12 bases between. Germline lookup yields CDR1 SGHNT and CDR2 YYREEE (reference sequence). The CDR3 is made up of 16 amino acids. CDR3 in amino acids: CASSRDIGSYNSPLHF. The CDR3 DNA is TGTGCCAGCAGTCGGGACATAGGCTCCTATAATTCACCCCTCCACTTT.

This chain links TRBV7-2 with TRBJ2-7, with 7 positions matching TRBD1. The V gene's germline CDR1 is SGHTA and CDR2 FQGNSA. With 3 bases clipped from V and 6 bases from J, the junction kept 11 bases outside the gene matches. CDR3 length equals 15 residues. The CDR3 DNA follows: TGTGCCAGCAGCTTCCCCGGGACAGCTTCTCGCGAGCAGTACTTC. Protein product: CASSFPGTASREQYF.

The chain employs TRBV24-1 and TRBJ1-5; possibly TRBD1 for D (6 bases). This CDR3 has 17 amino acids. Germline CDR1 KGHDR, CDR2 SFDVKD. Deletions cut 5 bases from V and 5 bases from J, with 21 bases between. CDR3 sequence: CATSALLLGGAYQPQHF. The DNA of the CDR3 is TGTGCCACCAGTGCCCTCTTGCTCGGGGGGGCATATCAGCCCCAGCATTTT.

This chain uses TRBV4-3 with TRBJ1-4; TRBD1 matches at 7 bases. CDR1 is LGHNA, CDR2 YSLEER, per germline. Losses at the gene ends were 3 bases for V and 4 bases for J; bases not matched to a gene: 8. This CDR3 is built from 16 residues. The CDR3 region has the DNA TGCGCCAGCAGCCAGGCCCAGACAGGGCATAATGAAAAACTGTTTTTT. Its protein is CASSQAQTGHNEKLFF.

The CDR3 DNA follows: TGTGCCAGCAGTTTCGGGGACTCAATCTACGAGCAGTACTTC. Amino acid sequence: CASSFGDSIYEQYF. The genes are TRBV27 and TRBJ2-7, with D possibly matching TRBD2 (6 bases). The CDR3 is 14 amino acids. V was cut by 3 bases and J by 3 bases, with 12 bases left in between. CDR1 MNHEY and CDR2 SMNVEV come from the germline V gene (reference sequence).

The J gene is TRBJ1-1, the V gene TRBV11-2; D gene ambiguous. The CDR3 is made up of 13 amino acids. Germline CDR1 reads SGHAT; CDR2 reads FQNNGV. Deletions cut 3 bases from V and 4 bases from J, with 9 bases between. The CDR3 reads CASSLNYGTEAFF. The CDR3 DNA reads as TGTGCCAGCAGCTTGAATTACGGCACTGAAGCTTTCTTT.

This clone was seen a single time. V usage is TRBV11-2 and J usage is TRBJ2-4; 10 nucleotides match TRBD1. V shed 2 bases and J 3 bases; nucleotides not matched to a gene: 4. The CDR3 extends over 16 amino acids. The V gene's germline CDR1 is SGHAT and CDR2 FQNNGV. The CDR3 here is CASSLSGQGGKNIQYF. Written as DNA, the CDR3 is TGTGCCAGCAGCTTATCCGGACAGGGGGGCAAAAACATTCAGTACTTC.

The genes are TRBV5-5 and TRBJ2-2, with D possibly being TRBD1 (6 bases). The CDR3 runs 16 residues. From germline, CDR1 is SGHKS and CDR2 YYEKEE (reference sequence). The V end was cut by 4 bases, the J end by 0 bases, with 13 bases between. The CDR3 loop is CASSNRVPSNTGELFF. The CDR3 coding sequence is TGTGCCAGCAGCAACAGGGTCCCCTCGAACACCGGGGAGCTGTTTTTT.

The chain recombines TRBV7-9 with TRBJ1-1; 10 positions match TRBD1. CDR3 length equals 16 residues. CDR1 and CDR2 (germline): SEHNR, FQNEAQ (reference sequence). Trimming took 8 bases from V and 4 from J; bases not matched to a gene: 13. CDR3 protein: CASAKYRQGASTEAFF. Here the CDR3 DNA reads TGTGCCAGCGCCAAATACCGACAGGGGGCGAGCACTGAAGCTTTCTTT.

This clone was seen a handful of times. CDR3 in DNA: TGTGCCACCATCCCGGGGGACCGCACAGATACGCAGTATTTT. The encoded protein is CATIPGDRTDTQYF. The rearrangement uses TRBV15 and TRBJ2-3; D possibly corresponds to TRBD2 (6 bases). Trimming pared 7 bases from V and 1 base from J, leaving 12 bases between. This CDR3 contains 14 residues. Germline V gene sequence: CDR1 LNHNV, CDR2 YYDKDF (reference sequence).

The V call is TRBV29-1, the J call TRBJ2-1, with D possibly TRBD2 on 6 matching bases. This CDR3 is 15 amino acids long. Deletions cut 7 bases from V and 7 bases from J, with 23 bases between. Per the germline V gene, CDR1 is SQVTM and CDR2 is ANQGSEA. In DNA, the CDR3 is TGCAGCGCCGCCGGGACTCCGGCTTCCATAAATGAGCAGTTCTTC. It translates to CSAAGTPASINEQFF.

This CDR3 is CASSSGISGNTIYF. For the CDR3, the DNA is TGCGCCAGCAGCTCAGGGATTTCTGGAAACACCATATATTTT. J is TRBJ1-3 and V is TRBV5-1, with D possibly being TRBD1 (5 bases). V shed 3 bases and J shed 1 base, with 8 bases lying between them. Germline V CDR1 and CDR2: SGHRS, YFSETQ. The CDR3 has 14 residues.